This T cell receptor beta chain was recovered during a study of cytomegalovirus exposure and HLA in healthy donors. Study-level findings and limits: Specificity for CMV antigens was confirmed in vitro for a few of the CMV-associated chains.

Primers for the PCR totalled 60 Vbeta and 13 Jbeta. Profiled with immunoSEQ multiplex PCR; TCRdb holds only in-frame clones, not every one. Of roughly 200,000 clones listed, approximately 78% were seen once; the top ten hold less than 3%. About this clone itself: Antigen specificity is unknown.

From germline, CDR1 is PRHDT and CDR2 FYEKMQ (reference sequence). The CDR3 has 14 amino acids. Losses at the gene ends were 5 bases for V and 5 bases for J; bases not matched to a gene: 6. This sequence joins TRBV13 and TRBJ2-1, with TRBD1 matching over 7 bases. The material sequenced was PBMCs. This TCR was sampled from a woman aged 40 to 49 in good health and CMV-seronegative. DNA for the CDR3: TGTGCCAGCAGCCCACCGGGACAGCACAATGAGCAGTTCTTC. This translates into CASSPPGQHNEQFF. Complete variable domain (other parts from reference TRBV13 and TRBJ2-1): AAGVIQSPRHLIKEKRETATLKCYPIPRHDTVYWYQQGPGQDPQFLISFYEKMQSDKGSIPDRFSAQQFSDYHSELNMSSLELGDSALYFCASSPPGQHNEQFFGPGTRLTVL.